The sequence of this TCR beta chain was determined in a study of T cells in Graves' hyperthyroidism and ophthalmopathy. Using RNA transcripts as the source, TCR beta CDR3 regions were amplified. The HTBI set primed first-round TCR CDR3 RT-PCR. TCRdb analysed the multiplex PCR reads with MiXCR anew, one entry per CDR3 protein. The profile shows over 500,000 distinct CDR3 sequences, 15% to 20% of them singletons. This clonotype was observed many times. Sequencing used blood. The sequence came from a woman aged 18-29 years with Graves' ophthalmopathy.

The CDR3 sequence is CSVVGRGAGGNYGYTF. CDR3 nucleotides: TGCAGCGTTGTCGGGAGGGGAGCAGGGGGCAATTATGGCTACACCTTC. This sequence joins TRBV29-1 and TRBJ1-2, with TRBD1 matching 8 bases. This CDR3 is 16 amino acids long. Germline V gene lookup returns CDR1 SQVTM and CDR2 ANQGSEA. V shed 4 bases and J 5 bases; nucleotides not matched to a gene: 15.